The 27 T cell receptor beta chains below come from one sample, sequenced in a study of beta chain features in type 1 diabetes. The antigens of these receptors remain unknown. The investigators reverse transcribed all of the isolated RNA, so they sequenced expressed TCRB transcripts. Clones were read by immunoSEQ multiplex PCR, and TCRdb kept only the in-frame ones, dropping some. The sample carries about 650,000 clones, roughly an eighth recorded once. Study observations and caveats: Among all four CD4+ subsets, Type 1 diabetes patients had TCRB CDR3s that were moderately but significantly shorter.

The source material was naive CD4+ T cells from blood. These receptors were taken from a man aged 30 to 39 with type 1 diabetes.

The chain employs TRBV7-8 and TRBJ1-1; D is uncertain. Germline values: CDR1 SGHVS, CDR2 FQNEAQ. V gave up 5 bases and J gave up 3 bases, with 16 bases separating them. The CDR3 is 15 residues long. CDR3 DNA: TGTGCCAGCAGCCCCCAGTGGGGTGGTGACACTGAAGCTTTCTTT. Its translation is CASSPQWGGDTEAFF. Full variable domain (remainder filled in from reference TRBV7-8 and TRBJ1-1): GAGVSQSPRYKVAKRGQDVALRCDPISGHVSLFWYQQALGQGPEFLTYFQNEAQLDKSGLPSDRFFAERPEGSVSTLKIQRTQQEDSAVYLCASSPQWGGDTEAFFGQGTRLTVV.

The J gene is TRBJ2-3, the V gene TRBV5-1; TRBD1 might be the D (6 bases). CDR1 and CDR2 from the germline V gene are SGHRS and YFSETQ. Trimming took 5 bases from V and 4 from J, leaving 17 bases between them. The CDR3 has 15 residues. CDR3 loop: CASRQGTPYADTQYF. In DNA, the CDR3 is TGCGCCAGCAGACAGGGAACCCCGTACGCAGATACGCAGTATTTT. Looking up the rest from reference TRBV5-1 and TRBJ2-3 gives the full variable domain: KAGVTQTPRYLIKTRGQQVTLSCSPISGHRSVSWYQQTPGQGLQFLFEYFSETQRNKGNFPGRFSGRQFSNSRSEMNVSTLELGDSALYLCASRQGTPYADTQYFGPGTRLTVL.

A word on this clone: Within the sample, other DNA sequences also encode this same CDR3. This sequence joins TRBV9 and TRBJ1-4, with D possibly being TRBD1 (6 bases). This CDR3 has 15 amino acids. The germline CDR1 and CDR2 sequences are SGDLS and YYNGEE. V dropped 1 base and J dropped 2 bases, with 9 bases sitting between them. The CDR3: CASSVSRGTNEKLFF. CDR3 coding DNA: TGTGCCAGCAGCGTAAGCAGGGGCACTAATGAAAAACTGTTTTTT.

CDR3 DNA: TGTGCCAGCAGTCCAGGACAGGCGGGCTATGGCTACACCTTC. This encodes CASSPGQAGYGYTF. This sequence joins TRBV28 and TRBJ1-2, with 7 nucleotides matching TRBD1. Losses at the gene ends were 5 bases for V and 4 bases for J; bases not matched to a gene: 7. The CDR3 length is 14 residues. From germline, CDR1 is MDHEN and CDR2 SYDVKM.

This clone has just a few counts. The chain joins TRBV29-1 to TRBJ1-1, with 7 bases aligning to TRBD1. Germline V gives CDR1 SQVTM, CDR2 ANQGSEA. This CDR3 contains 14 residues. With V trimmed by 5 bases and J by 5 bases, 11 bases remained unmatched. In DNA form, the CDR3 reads TGCAGCGTTCCAACAGGGGAGGTGAGGACTGAAGCTTTCTTT. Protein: CSVPTGEVRTEAFF.

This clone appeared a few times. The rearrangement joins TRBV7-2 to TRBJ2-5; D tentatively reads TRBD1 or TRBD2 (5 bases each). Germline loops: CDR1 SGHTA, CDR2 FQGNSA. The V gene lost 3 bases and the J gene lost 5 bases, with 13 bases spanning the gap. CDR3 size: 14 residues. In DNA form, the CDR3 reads TGTGCCAGCAGCTTCGGACATGAGGGGGAGACCCAGTACTTC. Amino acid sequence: CASSFGHEGETQYF. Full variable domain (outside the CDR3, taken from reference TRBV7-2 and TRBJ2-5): GAGVSQSPSNKVTEKGKDVELRCDPISGHTALYWYRQSLGQGLEFLIYFQGNSAPDKSGLPSDRFSAERTGGSVSTLTIQRTQQEDSAVYLCASSFGHEGETQYFGPGTRLLVL.

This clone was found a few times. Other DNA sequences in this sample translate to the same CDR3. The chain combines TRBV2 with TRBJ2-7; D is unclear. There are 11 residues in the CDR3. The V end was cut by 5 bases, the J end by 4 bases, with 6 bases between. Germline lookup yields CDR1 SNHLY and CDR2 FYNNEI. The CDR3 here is CASSPLYEQYF. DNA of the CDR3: TGTGCCAGCAGTCCCCTTTACGAGCAGTACTTC.

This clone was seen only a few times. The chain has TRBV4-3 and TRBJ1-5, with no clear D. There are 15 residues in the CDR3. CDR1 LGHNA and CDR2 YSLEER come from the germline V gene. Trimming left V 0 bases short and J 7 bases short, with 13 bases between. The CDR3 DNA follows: TGCGCCAGCAGCCAAGACCTAGCACGGGGACAGCCCCAGCATTTT. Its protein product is CASSQDLARGQPQHF.

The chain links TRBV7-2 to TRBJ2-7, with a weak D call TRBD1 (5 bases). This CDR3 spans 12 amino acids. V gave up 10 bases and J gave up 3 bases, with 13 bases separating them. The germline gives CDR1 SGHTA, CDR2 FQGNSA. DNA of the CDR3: TGTGCCATCCTGACAGATCTCTACGAGCAGTACTTC. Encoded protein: CAILTDLYEQYF.

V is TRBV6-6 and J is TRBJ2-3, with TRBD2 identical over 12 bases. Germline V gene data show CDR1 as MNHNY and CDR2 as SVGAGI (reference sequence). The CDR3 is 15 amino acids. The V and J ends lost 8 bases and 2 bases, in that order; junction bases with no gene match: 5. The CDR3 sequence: CASFSSGGATDTQYF. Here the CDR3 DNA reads TGTGCCAGCTTCTCTAGCGGGGGGGCCACAGATACGCAGTATTTT.

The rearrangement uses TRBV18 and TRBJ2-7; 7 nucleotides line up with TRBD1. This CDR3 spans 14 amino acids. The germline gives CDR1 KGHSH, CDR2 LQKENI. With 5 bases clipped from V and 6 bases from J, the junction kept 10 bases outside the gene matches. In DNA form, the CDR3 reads TGTGCCAGCTCAATAGACAGGGTAGCCGCCGAGCAGTACTTC. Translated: CASSIDRVAAEQYF.

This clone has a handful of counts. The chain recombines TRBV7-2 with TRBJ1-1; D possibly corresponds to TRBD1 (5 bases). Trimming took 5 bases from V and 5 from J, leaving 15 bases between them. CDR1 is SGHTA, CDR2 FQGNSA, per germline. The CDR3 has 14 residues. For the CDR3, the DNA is TGTGCCAGCAGCCCGCAGGGCTTAGGAACTGAAGCTTTCTTT. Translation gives CASSPQGLGTEAFF. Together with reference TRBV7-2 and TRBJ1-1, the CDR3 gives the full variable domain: GAGVSQSPSNKVTEKGKDVELRCDPISGHTALYWYRQSLGQGLEFLIYFQGNSAPDKSGLPSDRFSAERTGGSVSTLTIQRTQQEDSAVYLCASSPQGLGTEAFFGQGTRLTVV.

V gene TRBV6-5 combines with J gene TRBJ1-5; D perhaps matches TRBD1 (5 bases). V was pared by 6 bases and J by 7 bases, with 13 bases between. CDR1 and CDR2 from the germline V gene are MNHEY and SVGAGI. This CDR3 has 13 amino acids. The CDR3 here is CASSPSRVQPQHF. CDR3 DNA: TGTGCCAGCAGCCCATCCAGGGTACAGCCCCAGCATTTT.

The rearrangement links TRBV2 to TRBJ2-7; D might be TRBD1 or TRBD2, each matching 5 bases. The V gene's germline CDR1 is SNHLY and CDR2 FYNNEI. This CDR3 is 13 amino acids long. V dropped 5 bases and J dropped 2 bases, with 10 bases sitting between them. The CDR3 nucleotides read TGTGCCAGCAGTCGGGACGGGGCCTACGAGCAGTACTTC. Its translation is CASSRDGAYEQYF.

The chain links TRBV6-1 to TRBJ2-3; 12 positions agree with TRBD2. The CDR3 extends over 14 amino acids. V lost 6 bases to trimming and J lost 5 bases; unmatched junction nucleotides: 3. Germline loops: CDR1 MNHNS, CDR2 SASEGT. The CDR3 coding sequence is TGTGCCAGCAGACTAGCGGGGGGTCGAGATACGCAGTATTTT. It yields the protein CASRLAGGRDTQYF.

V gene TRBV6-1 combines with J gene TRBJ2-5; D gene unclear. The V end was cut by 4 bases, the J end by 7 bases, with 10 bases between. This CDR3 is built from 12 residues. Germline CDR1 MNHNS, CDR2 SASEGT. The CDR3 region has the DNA TGTGCCAGCAGTGTGTTAGAGGCGACCCAGTACTTC. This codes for CASSVLEATQYF.

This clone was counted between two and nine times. The CDR3 is CAWAGTAQETQYF. In nucleotides, the CDR3 is TGTGCCTGGGCCGGGACAGCACAAGAGACCCAGTACTTC. The J gene is TRBJ2-5, the V gene TRBV30, with 7 bases lining up with TRBD1. The CDR3 contains 13 residues. Trimming removed 5 bases from V and 2 bases from J; junction bases left unmatched: 5. CDR1 is GTSNPN, CDR2 SVGIG, per germline (reference sequence).

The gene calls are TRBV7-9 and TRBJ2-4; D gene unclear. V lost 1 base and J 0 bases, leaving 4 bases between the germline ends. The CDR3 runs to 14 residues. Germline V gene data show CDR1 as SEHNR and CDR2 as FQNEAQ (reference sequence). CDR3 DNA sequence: TGTGCCAGCAGCTTAGATTTAGCCAAAAACATTCAGTACTTC. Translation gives CASSLDLAKNIQYF. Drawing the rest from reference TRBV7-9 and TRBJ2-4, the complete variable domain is DTGVSQNPRHKITKRGQNVTFRCDPISEHNRLYWYRQTLGQGPEFLTYFQNEAQLEKSRLLSDRFSAERPKGSFSTLEIQRTEQGDSAMYLCASSLDLAKNIQYFGAGTRLSVL.

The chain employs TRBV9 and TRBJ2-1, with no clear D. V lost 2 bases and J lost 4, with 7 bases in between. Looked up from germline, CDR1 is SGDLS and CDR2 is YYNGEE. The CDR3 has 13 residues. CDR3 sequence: CASSVEPYNEQFF. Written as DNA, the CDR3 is TGTGCCAGCAGCGTTGAGCCTTACAATGAGCAGTTCTTC.

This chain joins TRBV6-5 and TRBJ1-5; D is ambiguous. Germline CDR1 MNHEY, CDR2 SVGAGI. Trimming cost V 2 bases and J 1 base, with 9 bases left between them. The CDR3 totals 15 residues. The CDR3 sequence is CASSYDGTSNQPQHF. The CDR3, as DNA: TGTGCCAGCAGTTACGACGGCACGAGCAATCAGCCCCAGCATTTT.

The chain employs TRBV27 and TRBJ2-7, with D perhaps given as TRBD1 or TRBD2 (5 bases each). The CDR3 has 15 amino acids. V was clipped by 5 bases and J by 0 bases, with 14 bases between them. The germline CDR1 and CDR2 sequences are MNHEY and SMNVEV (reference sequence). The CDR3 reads CASSTTGTSSYEQYF. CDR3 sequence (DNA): TGTGCCAGCAGTACCACCGGGACGTCCTCCTACGAGCAGTACTTC.

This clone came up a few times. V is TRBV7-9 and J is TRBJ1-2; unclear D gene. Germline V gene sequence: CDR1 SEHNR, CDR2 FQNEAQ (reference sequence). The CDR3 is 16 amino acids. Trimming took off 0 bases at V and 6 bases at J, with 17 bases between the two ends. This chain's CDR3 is CASSLAPRGRSDGYTF. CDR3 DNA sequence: TGTGCCAGCAGCTTAGCCCCCCGGGGAAGAAGCGATGGCTACACCTTC.

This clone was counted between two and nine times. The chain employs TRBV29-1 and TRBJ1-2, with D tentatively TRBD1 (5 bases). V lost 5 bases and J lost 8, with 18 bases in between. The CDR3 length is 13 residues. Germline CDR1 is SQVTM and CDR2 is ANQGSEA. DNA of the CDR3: TGCAGCGTTAACAAGGACGGGGCGAGGGGCTACACCTTC. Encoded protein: CSVNKDGARGYTF. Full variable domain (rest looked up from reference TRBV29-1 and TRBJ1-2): SAVISQKPSRDICQRGTSLTIQCQVDSQVTMMFWYRQQPGQSLTLIATANQGSEATYESGFVIDKFPISRPNLTFSTLTVSNMSPEDSSIYLCSVNKDGARGYTFGSGTRLTVV.

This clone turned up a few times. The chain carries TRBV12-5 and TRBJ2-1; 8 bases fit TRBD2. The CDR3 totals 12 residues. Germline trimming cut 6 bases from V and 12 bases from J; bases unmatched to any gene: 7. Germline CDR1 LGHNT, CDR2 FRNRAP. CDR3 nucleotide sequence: TGTGCTAGTGGCCCCACTAGCGGATGGCAGTTCTTC. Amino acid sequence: CASGPTSGWQFF.

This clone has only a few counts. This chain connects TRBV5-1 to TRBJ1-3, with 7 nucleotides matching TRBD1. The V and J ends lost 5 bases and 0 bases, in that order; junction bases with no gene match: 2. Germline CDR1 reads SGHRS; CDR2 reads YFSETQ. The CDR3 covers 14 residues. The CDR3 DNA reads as TGCGCCAGCAGTCGGGACAGCTCTGGAAACACCATATATTTT. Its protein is CASSRDSSGNTIYF.

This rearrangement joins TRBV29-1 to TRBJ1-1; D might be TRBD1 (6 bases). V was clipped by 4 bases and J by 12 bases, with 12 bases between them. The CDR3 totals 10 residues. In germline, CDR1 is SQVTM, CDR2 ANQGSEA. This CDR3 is CSVVQDRPFF. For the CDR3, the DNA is TGCAGCGTTGTCCAAGACAGGCCTTTCTTT.

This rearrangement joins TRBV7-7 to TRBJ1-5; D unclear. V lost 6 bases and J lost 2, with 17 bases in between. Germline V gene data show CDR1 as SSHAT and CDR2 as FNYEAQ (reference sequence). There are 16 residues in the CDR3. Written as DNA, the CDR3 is TGTGCCAGCAGTTATCATAACGGACGTGGCAATCAGCCCCAGCATTTT. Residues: CASSYHNGRGNQPQHF.